A selection of T cell receptor beta chains follows, all from one sample in a study of T-cell reconstitution after alpha-beta-depleted transplantation in children. TCRdb passed the PCR reads through MiXCR, listing each CDR3 protein once. The repertoire holds around 270,000 distinct CDR3 sequences, with about 7.3% as singletons. Sequenced here: peripheral blood, sampled 360 days after TCRalphabeta/CD19-depleted stem cell transplant. These receptors all come from a female patient between 2 and 15 years old who had a stem cell transplant for Fanconi anemia, so the T cells may come from the graft donor. Each CDR3 is given with its conserved first and last residue. A D gene is named only where the DNA matches it firmly. Clone sizes are given selectively: once, few, many, or a class where the clone is expanded.

>TRBJ1-2|many|TRBD1|TRBV5-1
CASSSDGQGGFGYTF
TGCGCCAGCAGCTCGGACGGACAGGGTGGATTTGGCTACACCTTC
>TRBJ2-4|many|-|TRBV12-3/TRBV12-4
CASTQGQAKNIQYF
TGTGCCAGCACCCAGGGGCAGGCCAAAAACATTCAGTACTTC
>TRBJ1-1|-|-|TRBV30
CAWSVQRRTFPLNTEAFF
TGTGCCTGGAGTGTACAACGGCGGACCTTTCCCCTGAACACTGAAGCTTTCTTT
>TRBJ1-1|-|-|TRBV5-1
CASSLEEGTPEAFF
TGCGCCAGCAGCTTGGAAGAGGGTACCCCTGAAGCTTTCTTT
>TRBJ1-6|many|-|TRBV20-1
CSARYRDNSPLHF
TGCAGTGCTAGGTACAGGGATAATTCACCCCTCCACTTT
>TRBJ2-7|many|-|TRBV7-9
CASSLRGTYEQYF
TGTGCCAGCAGCTTAAGGGGAACCTACGAGCAGTACTTC
>TRBJ1-1|few|-|TRBV21-1
CASSPPTTEAFF
TGTGCCAGCAGCCCCCCGACGACTGAAGCTTTCTTT
>TRBJ2-6|many|TRBD2|TRBV10-1
CASSARLAWVSGANVLTF
TGCGCCAGCAGTGCTAGACTAGCGTGGGTATCTGGGGCCAACGTCCTGACTTTC
>TRBJ1-5|many|-|TRBV20-1
CSARDRRGGQQPQHF
TGCAGTGCTAGAGATAGGCGTGGGGGGCAGCAGCCCCAGCATTTT
>TRBJ1-5|many|-|TRBV20-1
CSAVADSDQPQHF
TGCAGTGCGGTGGCGGATAGTGATCAGCCCCAGCATTTT
>TRBJ2-2|few|-|TRBV25-1
CASSETWHGGELFF
TGTGCCAGCAGTGAGACTTGGCATGGCGGGGAGCTGTTTTTT
>TRBJ2-5|few|TRBD1|TRBV20-1
CSARAIRTGGSLETQYF
TGCAGTGCTAGAGCCATAAGGACAGGGGGCAGTTTAGAGACCCAGTACTTC
>TRBJ1-6|few|-|TRBV28
CASSLRGRSPYNSPLHF
TGTGCCAGCAGTTTAAGGGGCCGGTCTCCCTATAATTCACCCCTCCACTTT
>TRBJ1-6|few|-|TRBV4-3
CASSQRLWEGGSSPLHF
TGCGCCAGCAGCCAACGACTGTGGGAGGGGGGGAGTTCACCCCTCCACTTT
>TRBJ2-5|many|-|TRBV4-3
CASRQTSGNDGETQYF
TGCGCCAGCCGTCAAACGTCGGGGAACGACGGAGAGACCCAGTACTTC
>TRBJ2-5|-|TRBD2|TRBV2
CASSRDLREQETQYF
TGTGCCAGCAGCCGGGACCTGCGGGAGCAAGAGACCCAGTACTTC
>TRBJ2-3|-|TRBD2|TRBV5-1
CASRGLAGRGTTDTQYF
TGCGCCAGCAGGGGACTAGCGGGGCGGGGGACCACAGATACGCAGTATTTT
>TRBJ2-3|few|-|TRBV3-1
CASSPTQDTQYF
TGTGCCAGCAGCCCAACCCAAGATACGCAGTATTTT
>TRBJ2-7|-|TRBD2|TRBV5-1
CASSSREGTSGGEGQYF
TGCGCCAGCAGCTCCAGGGAAGGGACTAGCGGGGGCGAAGGGCAGTACTTC
>TRBJ1-1|many|TRBD1|TRBV4-3
CASSLTGGVGAFF
TGCGCCAGCAGCCTGACAGGGGGGGTGGGGGCTTTCTTT
>TRBJ1-1|few|TRBD1|TRBV10-3
CAISEPGQVGMNTEAFF
TGTGCCATCAGTGAGCCAGGACAGGTCGGCATGAACACTGAAGCTTTCTTT
>TRBJ2-1|few|TRBD2|TRBV10-3
CAISELGTSGTRFHEQFF
TGTGCCATCAGTGAGCTGGGGACTAGCGGGACGAGATTCCATGAGCAGTTCTTC
>TRBJ2-1|-|TRBD1|TRBV18
CASSPIWDRDNEQFF
TGTGCCAGCTCACCAATTTGGGACAGGGATAACGAGCAGTTCTTC
>TRBJ2-7|-|-|TRBV28
CASSLWPGDYEQYF
TGTGCCAGCAGTTTGTGGCCAGGGGACTACGAGCAGTACTTC
>TRBJ1-1|many|-|TRBV20-1
CSATPGGNTEAFF
TGCAGTGCAACCCCCGGGGGGAACACTGAAGCTTTCTTT